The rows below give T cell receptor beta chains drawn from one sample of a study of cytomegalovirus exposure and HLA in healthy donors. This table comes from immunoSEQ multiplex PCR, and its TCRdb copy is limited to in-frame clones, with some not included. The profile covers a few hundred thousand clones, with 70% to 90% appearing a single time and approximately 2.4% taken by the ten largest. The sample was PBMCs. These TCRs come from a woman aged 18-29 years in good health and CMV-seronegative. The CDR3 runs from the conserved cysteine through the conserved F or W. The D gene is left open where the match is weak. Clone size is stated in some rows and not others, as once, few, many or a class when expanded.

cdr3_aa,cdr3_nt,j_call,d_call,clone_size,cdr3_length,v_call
CASSLGGQGDTQYF,TGTGCCAGCAGCTTAGGTGGGCAGGGAGATACGCAGTATTTT,TRBJ2-3,-,-,14,TRBV7-6
CASSSFGGRSFETQYF,TGCGCCAGCAGCTCCTTCGGGGGACGCTCCTTTGAGACCCAGTACTTC,TRBJ2-5,-,-,16,TRBV5-1
CASGLAGNEQFF,TGCGCCAGTGGACTAGCGGGTAATGAGCAGTTCTTC,TRBJ2-1,TRBD2,few,12,TRBV10-2
CASSGGLAGGQNEQFF,TGTGCCAGCAGCGGTGGACTAGCGGGGGGGCAGAATGAGCAGTTCTTC,TRBJ2-1,TRBD2,-,16,TRBV9
CARVTSGAYEQYF,TGTGCCAGAGTGACTAGCGGTGCCTACGAGCAGTACTTC,TRBJ2-7,TRBD2,once,13,TRBV6-8
CASSFFGGTDNQPQHF,TGTGCCAGCAGCTTTTTTGGCGGGACAGACAATCAGCCCCAGCATTTT,TRBJ1-5,TRBD1,-,16,TRBV7-9
CASSFGGSQDTQYF,TGTGCCAGCAGCTTCGGGGGTTCTCAAGATACGCAGTATTTT,TRBJ2-3,-,-,14,TRBV11-3
CASSFGTGGTRGYTF,TGTGCCAGCAGTTTCGGGACAGGGGGCACAAGGGGCTACACCTTC,TRBJ1-2,TRBD1,-,15,TRBV27
CASSYSGGGAQYTQYF,TGTGCCAGCAGTTACTCCGGCGGGGGGGCCCAATATACGCAGTATTTT,TRBJ2-3,TRBD2,once,16,TRBV6-5
CASVPVRAENGYTF,TGTGCCAGCGTACCCGTGCGTGCTGAAAATGGCTACACCTTC,TRBJ1-2,-,-,14,TRBV2
CSSSLWTGGKTYEQYF,TGTTCCAGCAGCTTATGGACAGGGGGGAAAACCTACGAGCAGTACTTC,TRBJ2-7,TRBD1,-,16,TRBV7-9